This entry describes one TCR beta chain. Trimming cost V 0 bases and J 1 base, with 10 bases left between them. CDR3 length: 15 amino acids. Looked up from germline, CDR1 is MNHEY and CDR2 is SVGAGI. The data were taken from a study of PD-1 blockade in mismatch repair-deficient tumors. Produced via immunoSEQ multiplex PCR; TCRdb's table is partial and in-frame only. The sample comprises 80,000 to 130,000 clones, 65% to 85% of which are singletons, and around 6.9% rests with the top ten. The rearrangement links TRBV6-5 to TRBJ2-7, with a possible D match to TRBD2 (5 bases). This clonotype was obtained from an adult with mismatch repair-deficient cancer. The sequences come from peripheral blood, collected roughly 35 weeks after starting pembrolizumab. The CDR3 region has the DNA TGTGCCAGCAGTTACTCTAGGAGGAGGTCCTACGAGCAGTACTTC. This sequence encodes CASSYSRRRSYEQYF.